This T cell receptor (beta chain) stems from a study of neoadjuvant anti-PD-1 for oral cavity cancer. Background on the study: Patients without progression got a fourth dose around day 43. Broader study findings: Higher pretreatment blood Treg/Th17 ratios correlated with higher pretreatment blood and lower post-treatment tumor TCRbeta clonality.

The patients had HPV-negative, locally advanced oral cavity squamous cell carcinoma. With V trimmed by 1 base and J by 6 bases, 8 bases remained unmatched. This CDR3 comprises 16 residues. Germline V gene data show CDR1 as SGHVS and CDR2 as FNYEAQ. As for this clone: Its antigen is unidentified.

The protocol was immunoSEQ multiplex PCR, while the TCRdb copy is restricted to in-frame clones and leaves out a portion. Altogether over 30,000 clones are present, approximately 87% being singletons, with the ten largest covering 3.5%. This sequence joins TRBV7-6 and TRBJ2-3, with 9 positions matching TRBD2. The TCR originated in a person aged 35-79 years with oral cavity squamous cell carcinoma. The sample here was PBMCs, taken before nivolumab (anti-PD-1) treatment. The CDR3 sequence: CASSLVGTSFGDTQYF. In DNA, the CDR3 is TGTGCCAGCAGCTTAGTGGGGACTAGCTTTGGCGATACGCAGTATTTT.